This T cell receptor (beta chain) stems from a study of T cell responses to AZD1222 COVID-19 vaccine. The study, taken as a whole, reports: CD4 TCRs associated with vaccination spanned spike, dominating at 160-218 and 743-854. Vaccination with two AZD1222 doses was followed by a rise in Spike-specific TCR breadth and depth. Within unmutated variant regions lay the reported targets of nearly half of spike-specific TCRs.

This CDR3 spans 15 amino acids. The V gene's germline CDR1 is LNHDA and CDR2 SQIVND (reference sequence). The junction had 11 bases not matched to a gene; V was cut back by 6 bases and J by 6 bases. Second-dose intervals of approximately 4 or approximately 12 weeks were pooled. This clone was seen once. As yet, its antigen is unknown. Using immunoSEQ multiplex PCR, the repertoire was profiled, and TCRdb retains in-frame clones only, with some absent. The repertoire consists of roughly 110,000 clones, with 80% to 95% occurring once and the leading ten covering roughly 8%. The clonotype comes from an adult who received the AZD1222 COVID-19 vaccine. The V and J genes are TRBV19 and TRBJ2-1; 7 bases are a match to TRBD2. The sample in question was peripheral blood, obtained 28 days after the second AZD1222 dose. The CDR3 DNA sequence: TGTGCCAGTAGCCCTTCGGGACTAACAAGCAATGAGCAGTTCTTC. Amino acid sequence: CASSPSGLTSNEQFF.